The 18 T cell receptor beta chains below were found in one sample sequenced in a study of T cell responses to AZD1222 COVID-19 vaccine. Repertoires were generated with immunoSEQ multiplex PCR, while TCRdb's copy carries only in-frame clones and drops some. This sample carries approximately 140,000 clones, around 88% of them seen once, and the ten largest clones take roughly 16%. This specimen was peripheral blood, taken on day 0 of AZD1222 vaccination. The receptors derive from an adult in good health.

The rearrangement uses TRBV7-2 and TRBJ2-3; D might be TRBD1 (5 bases). CDR1 and CDR2 (germline): SGHTA, FQGNSA. The CDR3 runs 17 residues. The V end was cut by 5 bases, the J end by 0 bases, with 18 bases between. The CDR3 DNA reads as TGTGCCAGCAGCCCCCTTAAGGGGCTGACTAGCACAGATACGCAGTATTTT. Amino acid sequence: CASSPLKGLTSTDTQYF.

V usage is TRBV27 and J usage is TRBJ1-1; tentative D call: TRBD1 (6 bases). This CDR3 is 15 amino acids long. Trimming shortened V by 5 bases and J by 1 base, and 14 bases separated the two germline ends. The germline CDR1 and CDR2 sequences are MNHEY and SMNVEV (reference sequence). DNA of the CDR3: TGTGCCAGCAGTCGCCCGGGGGCAGCGAACACTGAAGCTTTCTTT. Its protein product is CASSRPGAANTEAFF.

The J gene is TRBJ1-3, the V gene TRBV3-1 (or the pseudogene TRBV3-2); D not resolved. Germline V gene lookup returns CDR1 LGHDT and CDR2 YNNKEL (reference sequence). The V end was cut by 4 bases, the J end by 2 bases, with 12 bases between. The CDR3 spans 15 residues. The CDR3 loop reads CASSLSSGTGNTIYF. The CDR3 DNA sequence: TGTGCCAGCAGCCTCTCGTCGGGGACTGGAAACACCATATATTTT.

The V gene is TRBV10-3, the J gene TRBJ2-7; perhaps TRBD1 as D (5 bases). The V gene's germline CDR1 is ENHRY and CDR2 SYGVKD. The CDR3 runs to 14 residues. V was shortened by 6 bases and J by 6 bases, with 18 bases between the two germline ends. Here the CDR3 DNA reads TGTGCCATCAGCTTAGACAGTTCCACCTCCGAGCAGTACTTC. This encodes CAISLDSSTSEQYF.

V and J are TRBV18 and TRBJ2-3, with D unresolved. CDR3 size: 15 residues. Germline lookup yields CDR1 KGHSH and CDR2 LQKENI. V lost 1 base to trimming and J lost 2 bases, with 10 bases between them. The CDR3 spells CASSPRSDSTDTQYF. The CDR3 DNA reads TGTGCCAGCTCACCACGGTCAGATTCCACAGATACGCAGTATTTT. The full variable domain, with the rest looked up from reference TRBV18 and TRBJ2-3, is NAGVMQNPRHLVRRRGQEARLRCSPMKGHSHVYWYRQLPEEGLKFMVYLQKENIIDESGMPKERFSAEFPKEGPSILRIQQVVRGDSAAYFCASSPRSDSTDTQYFGPGTRLTVL.

This chain joins TRBV6-5 and TRBJ1-2; no clear D. The germline V and J ends were trimmed by 8 bases and 0 bases, with 10 bases remaining between them. The CDR3 extends over 13 amino acids. The germline V gene encodes CDR1 MNHEY and CDR2 SVGAGI. The CDR3 here is CASGGNSNYGYTF. CDR3 sequence (DNA): TGTGCCAGCGGAGGTAACTCTAACTATGGCTACACCTTC.

The chain couples TRBV11-3 to TRBJ2-3; tentatively, D is TRBD1 (6 bases). CDR3 length: 14 residues. The ends were cut back, 7 bases at V and 2 bases at J, with 13 bases in the middle. Germline CDR1 SGHNT, CDR2 YENEEA. The CDR3: CASKGQGPTDTQYF. The CDR3 DNA reads as TGTGCCAGCAAGGGGCAGGGGCCCACAGATACGCAGTATTTT.

CDR3 bases: TGTGCCAGCAGCGTTTCCCAGCTAGCTAACTATGGCTACACCTTC. Translated: CASSVSQLANYGYTF. The V gene is TRBV9, the J gene TRBJ1-2, with D hard to call. The CDR3 spans 15 residues. V lost 2 bases and J lost 0, with 11 bases in between. CDR1 and CDR2 (germline): SGDLS, YYNGEE.

This chain uses TRBV5-4 with TRBJ1-1; D uncertain. Between the trimmed V and J ends, which lost 1 base and 1 base, there was a span of 8 bases. Germline lookup yields CDR1 SGHNT and CDR2 YYREEE (reference sequence). This CDR3 contains 14 residues. The CDR3 nucleotides are TGTGCCAGCAGCTTGATGGGATCGAACACTGAAGCTTTCTTT. It codes for CASSLMGSNTEAFF.

The chain couples TRBV5-4 to TRBJ1-2, with 9 bases matching TRBD1. CDR3 length equals 14 residues. V gave up 4 bases and J gave up 7 bases; unmatched junction bases: 8. Per the germline V gene, CDR1 is SGHNT and CDR2 is YYREEE (reference sequence). This chain's CDR3 is CASSPGTGLAGYTF. For the CDR3, the DNA is TGTGCCAGCAGCCCTGGGACAGGGCTGGCTGGCTACACCTTC.

Here the CDR3 reads CASSRTSGGAGELFF. Written as DNA, the CDR3 is TGTGCCAGCAGTAGGACTAGCGGGGGGGCCGGGGAGCTGTTTTTT. V usage is TRBV2 and J usage is TRBJ2-2; the match to TRBD2 covers 15 bases. V lost 5 bases, J lost 6 bases, and 1 base stayed unmatched. CDR1 and CDR2 (germline): SNHLY, FYNNEI. The CDR3 runs to 15 residues.

The chain employs TRBV3-1 (or the pseudogene TRBV3-2) and TRBJ1-2; TRBD1 aligns across 10 bases. V shed 1 base and J 8 bases; nucleotides not matched to a gene: 10. This CDR3 spans 16 amino acids. Germline V gene data show CDR1 as LGHDT and CDR2 as YNNKEL (reference sequence). In nucleotides, the CDR3 is TGTGCCAGCAGCCAAGTAAGGACAGGGGGACTGCAAGGCTACACCTTC. It translates to CASSQVRTGGLQGYTF.

The chain carries TRBV14 and TRBJ2-1, with D possibly matching TRBD2 (5 bases). The CDR3 has 18 amino acids. Between the trimmed V and J ends, which lost 4 bases and 0 bases, there was a span of 19 bases. Germline V CDR1 and CDR2: SGHDN, FVKESK. The DNA for the CDR3 is TGTGCCAGCAGCCCTACCGGGCGAGGGTCCAGCTCCTACAATGAGCAGTTCTTC. Encoded protein: CASSPTGRGSSSYNEQFF.

The chain combines TRBV6-5 with TRBJ1-6; TRBD1 agrees at 8 bases. The CDR3 totals 14 residues. Germline CDR1 reads MNHEY; CDR2 reads SVGAGI. With 8 bases clipped from V and 9 bases from J, the junction kept 9 bases outside the gene matches. Written as DNA, the CDR3 is TGTGCCAGCTCCGGGACAGGCCGCCGTTCACCCCTCCACTTT. Translation: CASSGTGRRSPLHF.

The chain carries TRBV21-1 and TRBJ2-5; the DNA was not used to check the table's D call, TRBD2. TRBV21-1 is a pseudogene locus. This CDR3 has 18 residues. The CDR3 DNA is TGTGCCAGCAGCAAGGGAAACGGGGGGCGGGGTGAGCAAGAGACCCAGTACTTC. Translating it yields CASSKGNGGRGEQETQYF.

V usage is TRBV18 and J usage is TRBJ2-1; TRBD2 matches 10 bases. V trimming: 1 base; J trimming: 9 bases; junction bases outside the gene matches: 15. The germline V gene has CDR1 KGHSH and CDR2 LQKENI. The CDR3 consists of 18 residues. DNA for the CDR3: TGTGCCAGCTCACCACGGGATAGCGGGGGGTCGAGCCCGGCTGAGCAGTTCTTC. Translation: CASSPRDSGGSSPAEQFF.

The chain couples TRBV18 to TRBJ2-2; D is uncertain. Trimming stripped 5 bases from V and 5 bases from J, with 6 bases between. Germline CDR1 reads KGHSH; CDR2 reads LQKENI. The CDR3 length is 12 residues. The CDR3 bases are TGTGCCAGCTCATCGCGTACCGGGGAGCTGTTTTTT. Translation gives CASSSRTGELFF.

The rearrangement links TRBV12-5 to TRBJ1-1, with 9 bases matching TRBD1. V shed 6 bases and J 9 bases; nucleotides not matched to a gene: 8. The CDR3 loop spans 13 amino acids. The germline gives CDR1 LGHNT, CDR2 FRNRAP. The CDR3 DNA sequence: TGTGCTAGTGGCCGGGGGACAGGGAGTAAAGCTTTCTTT. Its protein product is CASGRGTGSKAFF.